The 6 T cell receptor beta chains in this list originate from one sample, sequenced in a study of T cell repertoires in cytomegalovirus infection. TCRdb called the reads again in MiXCR, with one record for every CDR3 protein. The repertoire has about 47,000 distinct CDR3 sequences, less than 20% of them found once; the top ten carry 80%. The antigens of these receptors remain unknown. The input for sequencing was CD8+ T cells from cultured PBMCs, taken from culture after CMV antigen stimulation. The origin of the receptors is a human donor in good health (CMV status not recorded). Some clones in this sample may be carry-over from other donors' samples.

This clonotype showed up just a few times. This chain links TRBV27 with TRBJ1-2; D possibly corresponds to TRBD1 (5 bases). With 4 bases removed from V and 8 bases from J, the gap between germline ends came to 17 bases. The CDR3 covers 14 residues. CDR1 is MNHEY, CDR2 SMNVEV, per germline (reference sequence). This CDR3 reads CASSSPGVSGGYTF. CDR3 in DNA: TGTGCCAGCAGTTCCCCGGGGGTTTCTGGGGGCTACACCTTC.

This clonotype turned up a few times. This chain joins TRBV20-1 and TRBJ1-1; D remains unclear. This CDR3 is built from 15 residues. The V end lost 0 bases, the J end lost 3 bases, and 14 bases lay between the germline ends. Looked up from germline, CDR1 is DFQATT and CDR2 is SNEGSKA (reference sequence). The CDR3 DNA follows: TGCAGTGCTAGAGATTGGAGGGTGGGGTACACTGAAGCTTTCTTT. It translates to CSARDWRVGYTEAFF.

This clonotype has only a few counts. The J gene is TRBJ2-3, the V gene TRBV7-2, with 14 bases identical to TRBD2. With 10 bases clipped from V and 6 bases from J, the junction kept 12 bases outside the gene matches. Germline CDR1 SGHTA, CDR2 FQGNSA. The CDR3 extends over 16 amino acids. CDR3 loop: CATSATSGGAPDTQYF. In DNA, the CDR3 is TGTGCCACCTCGGCGACTAGCGGGGGGGCCCCGGATACGCAGTATTTT.

In this sample, this clonotype turned up a few times. The chain carries TRBV7-9 and TRBJ1-1, with 8 positions matching TRBD1. The CDR3 consists of 15 residues. Germline V lookup: CDR1 SEHNR, CDR2 FQNEAQ (reference sequence). The J segment lost 1 base and the V segment lost 2 bases, leaving 3 bases of the junction unmatched. In nucleotides, the CDR3 is TGTGCCAGCAGCTTACAGGGGGCTGGGAACACTGAAGCTTTCTTT. This encodes CASSLQGAGNTEAFF.

This clonotype has just a few counts. This chain connects TRBV15 to TRBJ1-4; D gene ambiguous. CDR3 length: 14 amino acids. Germline assignment: CDR1 LNHNV and CDR2 YYDKDF (reference sequence). Trimming removed 0 bases from V and 17 bases from J, with 19 bases in between. The CDR3 here is CATSRDRARAESFF. CDR3 nucleotide sequence: TGTGCCACCAGCAGAGATCGTGCCCGAGCAGAGTCCTTTTTT. Together with reference TRBV15 and TRBJ1-4, the CDR3 gives the full variable domain: DAMVIQNPRYQVTQFGKPVTLSCSQTLNHNVMYWYQQKSSQAPKLLFHYYDKDFNNEADTPDNFQSRRPNTSFCFLDIRSPGLGDTAMYLCATSRDRARAESFFGSGTQLSVL.

This chain joins TRBV12-3 or TRBV12-4 and TRBJ1-6, with TRBD1 matching 9 bases. This CDR3 has 14 residues. V was clipped by 10 bases and J by 7 bases; unmatched bases: 8. This chain's CDR3 is CATRTGDRNSPLHF. In nucleotides, the CDR3 is TGTGCCACCCGGACAGGGGATAGGAATTCACCCCTCCACTTT.